The 12 T cell receptor beta chains listed next were all sequenced from one sample in a study of T cells expressing NK-cell markers. TCRdb reprocessed the 5' RACE reads, with one entry per CDR3 protein and no DNA. The repertoire table contains 350,000 to 450,000 distinct CDR3 sequences. Material for sequencing was blood T cells: a sorted CD56 or NKG2C T cell subset, CD4+ or CD8+ T cells, or bulk PBMC T cells (not recorded which). Every receptor here comes from a man aged 18-70 years in good health.

The genes are TRBV7-9 and TRBJ2-7; lacking DNA, the TRBD2 call made by TCRdb goes unchecked. Germline assignment: CDR1 SEHNR and CDR2 FQNEAQ (reference sequence). This CDR3 region has 16 residues. The CDR3: CASSLGSRTTLYEQYF.

The chain uses TRBV2 and TRBJ1-2; TCRdb gives TRBD1 as the D gene, but with no DNA this cannot be confirmed. CDR1 and CDR2 (germline): SNHLY, FYNNEI. There are 15 residues in the CDR3. The CDR3 region is CASSERRAGAYGYTF.

CDR3 sequence reads: CASSLGTSGGPRKYF. The V call is TRBV28, the J call TRBJ2-3; TCRdb proposes TRBD2, but this gene call is untestable without DNA. CDR3 length: 15 amino acids. Looked up from germline, CDR1 is MDHEN and CDR2 is SYDVKM.

The J gene is TRBJ2-5, the V gene TRBV5-6; lacking DNA, the TRBD1 call made by TCRdb goes unchecked. The CDR3 has 15 residues. Germline assignment: CDR1 SGHDT and CDR2 YYEEEE. The CDR3 reads CASSPGTGMAKTQYF.

The rearrangement links TRBV18 to TRBJ2-1. This CDR3 region has 11 residues. The V gene's germline CDR1 is KGHSH and CDR2 LQKENI. The CDR3 reads CASSPTELQFF.

The chain recombines TRBV18 with TRBJ2-2. This CDR3 is built from 13 residues. In germline, CDR1 is KGHSH, CDR2 LQKENI. The CDR3 reads CASSPDNGGELFF. Filled out from reference TRBV18 and TRBJ2-2, the complete variable domain reads NAGVMQNPRHLVRRRGQEARLRCSPMKGHSHVYWYRQLPEEGLKFMVYLQKENIIDESGMPKERFSAEFPKEGPSILRIQQVVRGDSAAYFCASSPDNGGELFFGEGSRLTVL.

The chain couples TRBV20-1 to TRBJ1-3; TCRdb calls TRBD1, which cannot be checked without DNA. Germline V lookup: CDR1 DFQATT, CDR2 SNEGSKA (reference sequence). The CDR3 runs to 15 residues. The CDR3 sequence is CSARSQPGDGNTIYF.

The chain has TRBV7-2 and TRBJ2-4; TCRdb indicates TRBD1, and absent DNA this call remains unverified. Per germline, CDR1 SGHTA and CDR2 FQGNSA. The length of the CDR3 is 16 residues. The CDR3 spells CASSLVFGGGRNIQYF.

V is TRBV6-2 or TRBV6-3 and J is TRBJ1-3. Germline loops: CDR1 MNHEY, CDR2 SVGEGT. The CDR3 sequence is 21 residues long. CDR3 loop: CASSYSRPSKGWGWSGNTIYF.

The chain carries TRBV14 and TRBJ2-3; the TCRdb D gene call, TRBD2, has no DNA to confirm it. The CDR3 extends over 16 amino acids. Germline CDR1 is SGHDN and CDR2 is FVKESK. The CDR3 loop is CASSHRTSGGLNTQYF.

The V call is TRBV20-1, the J call TRBJ1-1; TCRdb's D gene call, TRBD1, goes unchecked for lack of DNA. The CDR3 consists of 16 residues. Germline assignment: CDR1 DFQATT and CDR2 SNEGSKA (reference sequence). The CDR3: CSAEGRQGAGRKEAFF.

The CDR3 loop reads CASSLPGLASSYNEQFF. The chain is built from TRBV5-6 and TRBJ2-1; checking the TCRdb D call of TRBD2 is not possible without DNA. This CDR3 contains 17 residues. Germline V gene lookup returns CDR1 SGHDT and CDR2 YYEEEE.